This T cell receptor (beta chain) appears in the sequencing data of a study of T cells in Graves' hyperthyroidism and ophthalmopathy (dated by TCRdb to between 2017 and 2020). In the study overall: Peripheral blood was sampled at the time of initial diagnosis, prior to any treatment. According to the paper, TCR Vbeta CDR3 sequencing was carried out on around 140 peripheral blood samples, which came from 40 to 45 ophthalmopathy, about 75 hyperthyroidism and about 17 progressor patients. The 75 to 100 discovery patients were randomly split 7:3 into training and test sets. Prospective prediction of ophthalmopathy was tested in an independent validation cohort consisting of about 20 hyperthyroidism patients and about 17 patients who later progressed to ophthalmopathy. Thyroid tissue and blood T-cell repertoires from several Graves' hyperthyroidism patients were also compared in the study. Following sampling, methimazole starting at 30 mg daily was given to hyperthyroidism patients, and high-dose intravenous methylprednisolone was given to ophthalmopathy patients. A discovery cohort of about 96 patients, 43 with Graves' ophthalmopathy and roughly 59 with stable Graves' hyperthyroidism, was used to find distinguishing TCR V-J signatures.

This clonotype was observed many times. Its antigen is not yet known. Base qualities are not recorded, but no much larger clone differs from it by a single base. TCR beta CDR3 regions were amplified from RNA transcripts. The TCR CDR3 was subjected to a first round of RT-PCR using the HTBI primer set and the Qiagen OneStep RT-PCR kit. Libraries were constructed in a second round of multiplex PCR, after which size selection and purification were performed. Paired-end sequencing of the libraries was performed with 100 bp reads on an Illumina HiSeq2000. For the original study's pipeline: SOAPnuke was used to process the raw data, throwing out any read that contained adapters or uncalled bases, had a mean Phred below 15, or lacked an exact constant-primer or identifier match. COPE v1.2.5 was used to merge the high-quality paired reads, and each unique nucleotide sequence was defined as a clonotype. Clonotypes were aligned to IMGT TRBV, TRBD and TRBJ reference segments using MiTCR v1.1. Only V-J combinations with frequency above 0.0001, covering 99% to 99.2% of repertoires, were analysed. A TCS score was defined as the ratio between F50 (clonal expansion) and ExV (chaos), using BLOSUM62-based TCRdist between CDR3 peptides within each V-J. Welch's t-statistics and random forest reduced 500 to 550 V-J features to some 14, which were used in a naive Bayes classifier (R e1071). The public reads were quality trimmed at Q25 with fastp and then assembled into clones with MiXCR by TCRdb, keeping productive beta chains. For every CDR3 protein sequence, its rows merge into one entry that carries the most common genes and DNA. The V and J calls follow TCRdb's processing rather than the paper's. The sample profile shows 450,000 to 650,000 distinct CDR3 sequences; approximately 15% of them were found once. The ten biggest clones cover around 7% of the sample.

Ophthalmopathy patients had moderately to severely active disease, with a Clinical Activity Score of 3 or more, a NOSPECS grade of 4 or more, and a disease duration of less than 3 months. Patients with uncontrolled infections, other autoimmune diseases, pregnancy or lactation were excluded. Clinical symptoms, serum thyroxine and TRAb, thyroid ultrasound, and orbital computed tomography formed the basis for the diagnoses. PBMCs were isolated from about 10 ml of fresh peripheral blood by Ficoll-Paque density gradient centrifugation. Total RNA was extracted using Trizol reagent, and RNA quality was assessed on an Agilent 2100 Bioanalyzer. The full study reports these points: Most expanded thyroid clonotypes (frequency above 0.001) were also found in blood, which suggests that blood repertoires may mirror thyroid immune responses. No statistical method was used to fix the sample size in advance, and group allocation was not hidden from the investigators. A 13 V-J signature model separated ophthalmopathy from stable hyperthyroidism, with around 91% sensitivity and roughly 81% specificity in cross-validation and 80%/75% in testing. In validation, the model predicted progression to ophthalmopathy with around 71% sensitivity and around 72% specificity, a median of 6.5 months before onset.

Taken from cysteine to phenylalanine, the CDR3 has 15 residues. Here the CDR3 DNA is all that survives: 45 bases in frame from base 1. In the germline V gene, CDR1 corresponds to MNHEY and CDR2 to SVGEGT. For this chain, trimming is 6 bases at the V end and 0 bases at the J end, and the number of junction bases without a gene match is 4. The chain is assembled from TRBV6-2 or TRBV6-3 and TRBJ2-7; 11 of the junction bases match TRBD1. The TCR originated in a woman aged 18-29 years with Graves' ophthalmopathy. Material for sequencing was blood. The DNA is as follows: TGTGCCAGCAGACGGGGACAGGGGGTCTCCTACGAGCAGTACTTC. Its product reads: CASRRGQGVSYEQYF.